This TCR beta chain emerged from a study of shared clonotypes between healthy human individuals. Study-wide points: Among donors, sharing of clonotypes was expected to be affected by sequencing depth.

Regarding this clone: Antigen specificity is unknown.

The assay ran at deep level. Assay used: immunoSEQ multiplex PCR; TCRdb lists only in-frame clones, some missing. The sample contains about 1.5 million clones, 95% to 99% of which appear only once. Germline CDR1 and CDR2: MNHNS and SASEGT. The junction had 10 bases not matched to a gene; V was cut back by 2 bases and J by 3 bases. This CDR3 has 19 residues. The sample was naive CD4+ T cells sorted from blood. Subset defined: CD45RA+ positively selected. This clonotype was sampled from a man aged 25-45 years in good health. This chain connects TRBV6-1 to TRBJ2-2, with 12 bases that match TRBD2. CDR3 sequence reads: CASSEQRGLAGGYTGELFF. The DNA of the CDR3 is TGTGCCAGCAGTGAACAGAGGGGACTAGCGGGCGGGTACACCGGGGAGCTGTTTTTT.